This T cell receptor (beta chain) was found in a study of blood T cell repertoires in COVID-19. Study information: Collection of acute and convalescent COVID-19 samples took place in the United States, Italy and Spain. Nucleic acid was either cDNA or gDNA, and it came from T cells, B-cell-depleted T cells, or PBMCs.

Per the study methods: Nucleated cell counts were estimated from reference gene primer amplification. Generated by immunoSEQ multiplex PCR, the TCRdb table keeps only in-frame clones and is missing some. V and J calls and clone size are those listed in that table; D and trimming were worked out from the DNA. The data hold roughly 200,000 clones, with about 84% observed a single time. The CDR3 has 17 residues. V gave up 5 bases and J gave up 2 bases; unmatched junction bases: 8. The germline gives CDR1 KGHDR, CDR2 SFDVKD. Material for sequencing was peripheral blood. The genes are TRBV24-1 and TRBJ2-3, with 11 bases lining up with TRBD2. The receptor comes from a person in their 70s with COVID-19, enrolled during active disease. The CDR3 is CATSVGGTSGPTDTQYF. DNA of the CDR3: TGTGCCACCAGTGTCGGGGGGACTAGCGGACCCACAGATACGCAGTATTTT.